This note documents a single TCR beta chain sequence. Germline CDR1 and CDR2: GTSNPN and SVGIG (reference sequence). The CDR3 runs 15 residues. V was clipped by 5 bases and J by 4 bases; unmatched bases: 5. In terms of age and location, participants ranged from about 18 to 100 years and lived in about 25 US areas. Donors in Cohort 3 counted as recovered after two negative PCRs, clearance, or symptom resolution. In the source study's methods: Scientists estimated how many nucleated cells there were by amplifying reference gene primers. Profiled with immunoSEQ multiplex PCR; TCRdb holds only in-frame clones, not every one. The V and J calls and clone size come from that table; D and trimming were worked out from the DNA. Of some 170,000 clones listed, approximately 80% are singletons. This specimen comes from a study of blood T cell repertoires in COVID-19.

The chain is built from TRBV30 and TRBJ2-1, with 13 nucleotides matching TRBD2. The sample taken for sequencing was PBMCs or T cells enriched from blood (not recorded which). The clonotype originates from a middle-aged man who had recovered from COVID-19. The CDR3 spells CAWGGLAGSYNEQFF. The DNA for the CDR3 is TGTGCCTGGGGGGGACTAGCGGGGAGTTACAATGAGCAGTTCTTC.